This T cell receptor beta chain comes out of a study of cytomegalovirus exposure and HLA in healthy donors. Trimming took 3 bases from V and 4 from J; bases not matched to a gene: 8. Germline V gene sequence: CDR1 MNHEY, CDR2 SVGAGI. The CDR3 totals 15 residues. Study conclusions and caveats: The authors confirmed in vitro that a few CMV-associated chains were specific for CMV antigens.

Use of 60 Vbeta and 13 Jbeta primers characterized the PCR. The data were produced by immunoSEQ multiplex PCR, yet TCRdb's version contains in-frame clones alone and is incomplete. This sample has some 200,000 clones, with 75% to 85% found just once. In this sample, this clone turned up a few times. Its specificity is unknown. The chain has TRBV6-5 and TRBJ1-2; TRBD1 aligns across 7 bases. This TCR was sampled from a boy aged 5-17 years in good health and CMV-seronegative. The sample comprised PBMCs. The CDR3 loop reads CASSYTGQMIYGYTF. The CDR3 DNA reads TGTGCCAGCAGTTATACGGGACAGATGATCTATGGCTACACCTTC.